This note documents a single T cell receptor (beta chain) sequence. Its antigen is unknown. The CDR3 extends over 13 amino acids. The V gene lost 5 bases and the J gene lost 2 bases, with 9 bases spanning the gap. Per germline, CDR1 SGHVS and CDR2 FNYEAQ. PCR involved 60 Vbeta and 13 Jbeta primers. Assay: immunoSEQ multiplex PCR; the TCRdb copy retains only in-frame clones and omits some. The sample lists over 50,000 clones; approximately 74% were seen once. These data belong to a study of cytomegalovirus exposure and HLA in healthy donors. Study-wide results and caveats: The authors enumerated 164 TCR beta chains as linked to cytomegalovirus. Under in vitro conditions, three CMV-associated chains were confirmed as specific for CMV antigens.

This receptor was taken from a man aged 40-55 years in good health and CMV-seropositive. The chain couples TRBV7-6 to TRBJ2-5, with D possibly being TRBD1 (6 bases). Sequenced sample: PBMCs. CDR3 residues: CASSRTVQETQYF. Here the CDR3 DNA reads TGTGCCAGCAGCCGGACAGTTCAAGAGACCCAGTACTTC.